These 16 T cell receptor beta chains share one sample of origin, sequenced in a study of T cell responses to AZD1222 COVID-19 vaccine. TCRdb's copy holds only in-frame clones and misses some; the assay was immunoSEQ multiplex PCR. This table has about 150,000 clones, more than 90% appearing once. Sequenced material: peripheral blood, taken 28 days after the second AZD1222 dose. The receptors shown here come from an adult who received the AZD1222 COVID-19 vaccine.

There are a few counts of this clone. J is TRBJ2-1 and V is TRBV9; 8 bases align to TRBD2. The junction had 15 bases not matched to a gene; V was cut back by 3 bases and J by 7 bases. Germline V CDR1 and CDR2: SGDLS, YYNGEE. This CDR3 is built from 17 residues. The CDR3 here is CASSALSGTTLRNEQFF. The CDR3 DNA follows: TGTGCCAGCAGCGCCCTTAGCGGGACTACTCTTCGGAATGAGCAGTTCTTC.

The chain combines TRBV19 with TRBJ1-6, with 7 bases fitting TRBD1. This CDR3 comprises 15 residues. Per germline, CDR1 LNHDA and CDR2 SQIVND (reference sequence). With 7 bases clipped from V and 6 bases from J, the junction kept 9 bases outside the gene matches. Here the CDR3 reads CASTQRQGGNSPLHF. CDR3 DNA sequence: TGTGCCAGTACCCAACGCCAGGGGGGTAATTCACCCCTCCACTTT. The variable domain in full, completed from reference TRBV19 and TRBJ1-6, reads DGGITQSPKYLFRKEGQNVTLSCEQNLNHDAMYWYRQDPGQGLRLIYYSQIVNDFQKGDIAEGYSVSREKKESFPLTVTSAQKNPTAFYLCASTQRQGGNSPLHFGNGTRLTVT.

This chain links TRBV19 with TRBJ1-5; D unresolved. Germline V CDR1 and CDR2: LNHDA, SQIVND (reference sequence). CDR3 length: 12 residues. Trimming took 3 bases from V and 3 from J, leaving 3 bases between them. The CDR3 DNA reads TGTGCCAGTAGTATTAACAATCAGCCCCAGCATTTT. Protein: CASSINNQPQHF.

This clone was detected once. The CDR3 is CASSLDSGSRGNTIYF. CDR3 in DNA: TGTGCCAGCAGCTTAGACTCGGGCAGCCGTGGAAACACCATATATTTT. V and J are TRBV7-9 and TRBJ1-3; D gene unclear. Per the germline V gene, CDR1 is SEHNR and CDR2 is FQNEAQ (reference sequence). The CDR3 length is 16 residues. V lost 1 base and J 3 bases, leaving 13 bases between the germline ends.

The chain carries TRBV10-3 and TRBJ2-7; TRBD1 matches at 7 bases. This CDR3 comprises 15 residues. In germline, CDR1 is ENHRY, CDR2 SYGVKD. With 3 bases clipped from V and 4 bases from J, the junction kept 9 bases outside the gene matches. Here the CDR3 reads CAISDSGTEPYEQYF. CDR3 coding DNA: TGTGCCATCAGTGATTCCGGGACAGAGCCTTACGAGCAGTACTTC.

V is TRBV3-1 (or the pseudogene TRBV3-2) and J is TRBJ2-4, with 9 bases that match TRBD1. Trimming took 4 bases from V and 1 from J; bases not matched to a gene: 8. The germline V gene has CDR1 LGHDT and CDR2 YNNKEL (reference sequence). The CDR3 has 17 amino acids. CDR3 DNA sequence: TGTGCCAGCAGCCCCCGGGACAGGGACTTGGCCAAAAACATTCAGTACTTC. Translated, it gives CASSPRDRDLAKNIQYF.

The chain is built from TRBV7-2 and TRBJ2-7; 13 nucleotides align to TRBD2. CDR3 length equals 16 residues. J lost 2 bases, V lost 5 bases, and 6 bases had no gene match. Germline lookup yields CDR1 SGHTA and CDR2 FQGNSA. The CDR3 region is CASSIGTSGVAYEQYF. Written as DNA, the CDR3 is TGTGCCAGCAGCATAGGGACTAGCGGGGTTGCCTACGAGCAGTACTTC.

The chain has TRBV11-3 and TRBJ2-1; the D is unclear. Germline V CDR1 and CDR2: SGHNT, YENEEA. The CDR3 is 13 amino acids. V lost 5 bases to trimming and J lost 7 bases, with 12 bases between them. The CDR3 spells CASSPFLENEQFF. In nucleotides, the CDR3 is TGTGCCAGCAGCCCCTTCCTCGAGAATGAGCAGTTCTTC.

This clone was detected only once. V usage is TRBV18 and J usage is TRBJ1-1; possibly TRBD1 for D (5 bases). V was shortened by 3 bases and J by 4 bases, with 9 bases between the two germline ends. The CDR3 extends over 13 amino acids. The germline V gene has CDR1 KGHSH and CDR2 LQKENI. CDR3 nucleotide sequence: TGTGCCAGCTCACCGAGCAGGGTCACTGAAGCTTTCTTT. Protein: CASSPSRVTEAFF.

A single count supports this clone. V and J are TRBV28 and TRBJ1-2, with 7 bases matching TRBD1. Germline V CDR1 and CDR2: MDHEN, SYDVKM. The junction had 8 bases not matched to a gene; V was cut back by 8 bases and J by 2 bases. This CDR3 region has 14 residues. The CDR3 coding sequence is TGTGCCAGCGCCCACTCACAGGGGAACTATGGCTACACCTTC. As protein: CASAHSQGNYGYTF.

The chain uses TRBV10-3 and TRBJ1-2; D uncertain. V lost 4 bases, J lost 2 bases, and 8 bases lay in between. Germline CDR1 reads ENHRY; CDR2 reads SYGVKD. The CDR3 extends over 13 amino acids. Written as DNA, the CDR3 is TGTGCCATCAGTGTAGAGAACAACTATGGCTACACCTTC. Amino acid sequence: CAISVENNYGYTF.

The chain links TRBV18 to TRBJ1-1; the D is unclear. The germline CDR1 and CDR2 sequences are KGHSH and LQKENI. Trimming took off 5 bases at V and 8 bases at J, with 15 bases between the two ends. The CDR3 extends over 13 amino acids. The chain's CDR3 is CASSASGDVEAFF. CDR3 in DNA: TGTGCCAGCTCAGCATCCGGGGATGTGGAAGCTTTCTTT.

The J gene is TRBJ2-7, the V gene TRBV27; D unclear. V lost 2 bases and J lost 1, with 9 bases in between. Germline lookup yields CDR1 MNHEY and CDR2 SMNVEV (reference sequence). The CDR3 extends over 14 amino acids. DNA for the CDR3: TGTGCCAGCAGTTTACGGCAGGTTTCCTACGAGCAGTACTTC. Protein product: CASSLRQVSYEQYF.

The chain has TRBV27 and TRBJ2-7, with 11 bases fitting TRBD2. Germline V gives CDR1 MNHEY, CDR2 SMNVEV (reference sequence). Trimming removed 8 bases from V and 0 bases from J; junction bases left unmatched: 3. The CDR3 contains 14 residues. The CDR3 nucleotides read TGTGCCAGCCGGGGACTAGCGGACTCCTACGAGCAGTACTTC. This gives the protein CASRGLADSYEQYF.

The genes are TRBV9 and TRBJ2-2; the match to TRBD2 covers 9 bases. Germline V gene data show CDR1 as SGDLS and CDR2 as YYNGEE. There are 17 residues in the CDR3. V trimming: 0 bases; J trimming: 5 bases; junction bases outside the gene matches: 8. CDR3 loop: CASSVGDLAGWTGELFF. The CDR3 bases are TGTGCCAGCAGCGTAGGGGATCTAGCGGGGTGGACCGGGGAGCTGTTTTTT. Complete variable domain (other parts from reference TRBV9 and TRBJ2-2): DSGVTQTPKHLITATGQRVTLRCSPRSGDLSVYWYQQSLDQGLQFLIQYYNGEERAKGNILERFSAQQFPDLHSELNLSSLELGDSALYFCASSVGDLAGWTGELFFGEGSRLTVL.

This clone was counted a single time. This chain connects TRBV6-1 to TRBJ2-1; TRBD2 matches at 14 bases. This CDR3 has 20 residues. CDR1 is MNHNS, CDR2 SASEGT, per germline. J was trimmed by 2 bases and V by 2 bases; bases with no gene match: 11. CDR3: CASSEIRTSGRYDTYNEQFF. CDR3 nucleotide sequence: TGTGCCAGCAGTGAAATCCGGACTAGCGGGAGGTATGACACCTACAATGAGCAGTTCTTC.